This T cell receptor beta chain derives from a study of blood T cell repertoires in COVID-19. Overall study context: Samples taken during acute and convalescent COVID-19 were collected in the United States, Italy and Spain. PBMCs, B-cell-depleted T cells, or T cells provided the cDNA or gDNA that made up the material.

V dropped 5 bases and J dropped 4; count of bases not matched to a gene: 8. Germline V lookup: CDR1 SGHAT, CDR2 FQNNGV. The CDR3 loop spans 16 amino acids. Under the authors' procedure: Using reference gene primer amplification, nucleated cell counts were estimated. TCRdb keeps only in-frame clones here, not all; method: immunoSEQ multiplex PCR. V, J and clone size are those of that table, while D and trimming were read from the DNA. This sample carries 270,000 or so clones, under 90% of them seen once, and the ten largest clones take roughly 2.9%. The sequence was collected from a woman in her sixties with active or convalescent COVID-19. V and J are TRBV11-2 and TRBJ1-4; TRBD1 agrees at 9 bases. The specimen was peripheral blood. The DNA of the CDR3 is TGTGCCAGCAGCCCTAAGCGGGGACAGGGTAATGAAAAACTGTTTTTT. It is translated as CASSPKRGQGNEKLFF.